Presented here are 21 T cell receptor beta chains from one specimen sequenced in a study of cytomegalovirus exposure and HLA in healthy donors. The PCR employed 60 Vbeta primers together with 13 Jbeta primers. This table comes from immunoSEQ multiplex PCR, and its TCRdb copy is limited to in-frame clones, with some not included. In the table there are more than 95,000 clones, roughly 80% of which are singletons. The source material was PBMCs. These receptors were collected from a young man in good health and CMV-seronegative.

The gene calls are TRBV2 and TRBJ1-1, with TRBD1 matching 8 bases. V gave up 5 bases and J gave up 7 bases; unmatched junction bases: 9. Per the germline V gene, CDR1 is SNHLY and CDR2 is FYNNEI. The CDR3 sequence is 14 residues long. This CDR3 reads CASSIAQGAVEAFF. The CDR3 DNA reads as TGTGCCAGCAGTATTGCCCAGGGGGCGGTTGAAGCTTTCTTT.

The V gene is TRBV7-9, the J gene TRBJ1-3, with TRBD1 identical over 7 bases. V lost 1 base, J lost 4 bases, and 7 bases stayed unmatched. The germline CDR1 and CDR2 sequences are SEHNR and FQNEAQ (reference sequence). The CDR3 loop spans 16 amino acids. The CDR3 region is CASSLGTGEVGNTIYF. DNA of the CDR3: TGTGCCAGCAGCTTAGGAACAGGGGAAGTCGGAAACACCATATATTTT.

The chain is built from TRBV6-6 and TRBJ1-5; D is possibly TRBD1 (5 bases). This CDR3 spans 14 amino acids. Germline V CDR1 and CDR2: MNHNY, SVGAGI (reference sequence). Trimming took off 7 bases at V and 4 bases at J, with 14 bases between the two ends. The CDR3 protein is CASTSSGSNQPQHF. The DNA of the CDR3 is TGTGCCAGCACCTCCTCAGGGTCTAATCAGCCCCAGCATTTT.

CDR3 loop: CASGLLAGGGMGEQFF. In DNA form, the CDR3 reads TGTGCTAGTGGTTTGCTGGCGGGAGGAGGGATGGGTGAGCAGTTCTTC. The V call is TRBV12-5, the J call TRBJ2-1; 8 bases are a match to TRBD2. With V trimmed by 2 bases and J by 9 bases, 12 bases remained unmatched. This CDR3 is 16 amino acids long. CDR1 LGHNT and CDR2 FRNRAP come from the germline V gene.

A single count supports this clone. V is TRBV19 and J is TRBJ1-1; the match to TRBD1 covers 9 bases. V lost 9 bases to trimming and J lost 4 bases; unmatched junction nucleotides: 9. Germline V gene sequence: CDR1 LNHDA, CDR2 SQIVND (reference sequence). This CDR3 has 14 amino acids. The CDR3 coding sequence is TGTGCCAGCAGAGACAGGGGGAGAGGCACTGAAGCTTTCTTT. Translating it yields CASRDRGRGTEAFF.

V and J are TRBV5-5 and TRBJ1-1; tentative D call: TRBD1 (5 bases). The ends were cut back, 3 bases at V and 1 base at J, with 16 bases in the middle. Germline CDR1 SGHKS, CDR2 YYEKEE (reference sequence). The CDR3 runs to 16 residues. This chain's CDR3 is CASSSGFSGANTEAFF. The CDR3, as DNA: TGTGCCAGCAGCTCGGGCTTTAGCGGGGCGAACACTGAAGCTTTCTTT.

J is TRBJ2-7 and V is TRBV27; weak D call: TRBD2 (5 bases). Germline V CDR1 and CDR2: MNHEY, SMNVEV (reference sequence). Trimming cost V 4 bases and J 3 bases, with 16 bases left between them. The CDR3 consists of 15 residues. CDR3 in DNA: TGTGCCAGCAGTTCCTGGGGAGAGACCCTCTACGAGCAGTACTTC. Protein: CASSSWGETLYEQYF.

The J gene is TRBJ2-1, the V gene TRBV6-4; 8 bases align to TRBD2. With V trimmed by 3 bases and J by 3 bases, 1 base remained unmatched. The CDR3 length is 14 residues. Germline V lookup: CDR1 MRHNA, CDR2 SNTAGT. The CDR3 is CASSELADYNEQFF. CDR3 coding DNA: TGTGCCAGCAGTGAACTAGCGGACTACAATGAGCAGTTCTTC.

The chain recombines TRBV6-1 with TRBJ2-7; TRBD1 matches 8 bases. The J segment lost 2 bases and the V segment lost 3 bases, leaving 3 bases of the junction unmatched. Germline V gene lookup returns CDR1 MNHNS and CDR2 SASEGT. CDR3 length: 14 amino acids. In DNA, the CDR3 is TGTGCCAGCAGTGACGGGACAGGACCCTACGAGCAGTACTTC. Amino acids: CASSDGTGPYEQYF.

This chain uses TRBV7-2 with TRBJ2-7, with a weak D call TRBD2 (5 bases). The germline V gene encodes CDR1 SGHTA and CDR2 FQGNSA. V dropped 2 bases and J dropped 4 bases, with 12 bases sitting between them. The CDR3 length is 14 residues. The CDR3 spells CASSLNWVAYEQYF. The CDR3 nucleotides are TGTGCCAGCAGCTTAAATTGGGTAGCGTACGAGCAGTACTTC. The variable domain in full, completed from reference TRBV7-2 and TRBJ2-7, reads GAGVSQSPSNKVTEKGKDVELRCDPISGHTALYWYRQSLGQGLEFLIYFQGNSAPDKSGLPSDRFSAERTGGSVSTLTIQRTQQEDSAVYLCASSLNWVAYEQYFGPGTRLTVT.

This chain's CDR3 is CAITGTAQETQYF. CDR3 DNA: TGTGCCATCACCGGGACAGCCCAAGAGACCCAGTACTTC. This chain uses TRBV10-3 with TRBJ2-5; 7 bases agree with TRBD1. The CDR3 runs 13 residues. Germline CDR1 reads ENHRY; CDR2 reads SYGVKD. V dropped 7 bases and J dropped 1; count of bases not matched to a gene: 3.

This chain uses TRBV6-5 with TRBJ1-1; D gene ambiguous. From germline, CDR1 is MNHEY and CDR2 SVGAGI. This CDR3 spans 14 amino acids. V lost 0 bases and J lost 4, with 9 bases in between. CDR3 residues: CASSYSAGFTEAFF. The CDR3 DNA is TGTGCCAGCAGTTACTCGGCGGGTTTCACTGAAGCTTTCTTT.

The chain carries TRBV7-9 and TRBJ1-1; D unclear. This CDR3 spans 12 amino acids. Germline V gene lookup returns CDR1 SEHNR and CDR2 FQNEAQ (reference sequence). Deletions cut 1 base from V and 8 bases from J, with 8 bases between. The chain's CDR3 is CASSLVPGEAFF. CDR3 bases: TGTGCCAGCAGCTTAGTTCCGGGAGAAGCTTTCTTT.

The J gene is TRBJ2-1, the V gene TRBV9, with 7 nucleotides matching TRBD2. CDR3 length equals 18 residues. The V and J ends lost 0 bases and 0 bases, in that order; junction bases with no gene match: 9. Germline-derived CDR1 and CDR2 are SGDLS and YYNGEE. The CDR3 reads CASSVVAGVPSSYNEQFF. The CDR3 DNA reads TGTGCCAGCAGCGTAGTGGCGGGAGTGCCCAGCTCCTACAATGAGCAGTTCTTC.

V and J are TRBV2 and TRBJ1-5, with D perhaps matching TRBD1 (6 bases). Trimming removed 7 bases from V and 4 bases from J, with 11 bases in between. The CDR3 is 13 residues long. Germline CDR1 reads SNHLY; CDR2 reads FYNNEI. For the CDR3, the DNA is TGTGCCAGCACCCCGGACAGTAATCAGCCCCAGCATTTT. It is translated as CASTPDSNQPQHF.

The CDR3 region is CASSQTPGQSGQEETQYF. In DNA, the CDR3 is TGTGCCAGCAGCCAGACACCGGGACAGTCCGGCCAGGAAGAGACCCAGTACTTC. V usage is TRBV14 and J usage is TRBJ2-5; TRBD1 agrees at 7 bases. CDR3 length: 18 residues. Per germline, CDR1 SGHDN and CDR2 FVKESK. The junction had 16 bases not matched to a gene; V was cut back by 3 bases and J by 3 bases. The complete variable domain, with remaining parts taken from reference TRBV14 and TRBJ2-5, reads EAGVTQFPSHSVIEKGQTVTLRCDPISGHDNLYWYRRVMGKEIKFLLHFVKESKQDESGMPNNRFLAERTGGTYSTLKVQPAELEDSGVYFCASSQTPGQSGQEETQYFGPGTRLLVL.

The chain recombines TRBV2 with TRBJ1-2; 9 nucleotides match TRBD1. The length of the CDR3 is 16 residues. The junction had 12 bases not matched to a gene; V was cut back by 6 bases and J by 4 bases. Germline V gene data show CDR1 as SNHLY and CDR2 as FYNNEI. The DNA of the CDR3 is TGTGCCAGCAGGGTTGTTGGGACAGGGCTAGTCTATGGCTACACCTTC. Its translation: CASRVVGTGLVYGYTF.

The sample holds a few counts of this clone. The V gene is TRBV10-2, the J gene TRBJ2-1; 10 positions agree with TRBD2. This CDR3 contains 16 residues. Germline CDR1 and CDR2: WSHSY and SAAADI. The junction had 7 bases not matched to a gene; V was cut back by 0 bases and J by 8 bases. The CDR3 sequence is CASSESERGGRDEQFF. The CDR3 nucleotides are TGCGCCAGCAGTGAGTCGGAGCGGGGGGGCAGGGATGAGCAGTTCTTC.

The genes are TRBV2 and TRBJ2-4, with D perhaps TRBD1 (5 bases). Trimming took off 7 bases at V and 7 bases at J, with 14 bases between the two ends. Looked up from germline, CDR1 is SNHLY and CDR2 is FYNNEI. The CDR3 is 13 residues long. The CDR3 DNA reads TGTGCCAGCACACCGGACAATGCGAACATTCAGTACTTC. Its translation is CASTPDNANIQYF. Filled out from reference TRBV2 and TRBJ2-4, the complete variable domain reads EPEVTQTPSHQVTQMGQEVILRCVPISNHLYFYWYRQILGQKVEFLVSFYNNEISEKSEIFDDQFSVERPDGSNFTLKIRSTKLEDSAMYFCASTPDNANIQYFGAGTRLSVL.

The chain uses TRBV29-1 and TRBJ1-1; D ambiguous. Germline V gene sequence: CDR1 SQVTM, CDR2 ANQGSEA. The CDR3 has 12 amino acids. V dropped 4 bases and J dropped 1 base, with 7 bases sitting between them. This chain's CDR3 is CSVGPPNTEAFF. CDR3 nucleotides: TGCAGCGTTGGGCCGCCGAACACTGAAGCTTTCTTT.

The V call is TRBV28, the J call TRBJ2-7, with TRBD1 matching over 8 bases. The CDR3 extends over 12 amino acids. V lost 6 bases to trimming and J lost 4 bases; unmatched junction nucleotides: 2. Germline values: CDR1 MDHEN, CDR2 SYDVKM. CDR3 amino acids: CASRRTGYEQYF. CDR3 sequence (DNA): TGTGCCAGCAGAAGGACAGGGTACGAGCAGTACTTC.